This TCR beta chain was profiled in a study of T cells after yellow fever vaccination. As concerns this clonotype: Its specificity is unknown.

Whole-study results and caveats: A weaker but faster secondary response was observed, peaking on day 5 versus 15.

TCRdb reprocessed the 5' RACE reads via MiXCR and lists one record per CDR3 protein. This sample has hundreds of thousands of distinct CDR3 sequences, with roughly a fifth found just once. The germline gives CDR1 KGHDR, CDR2 SFDVKD. Trimming removed 7 bases at V and 5 bases at J, with 11 bases between. CDR3 length: 13 amino acids. This TCR came from a man aged 25-45 years who received the YFV17D yellow fever vaccine. V usage is TRBV24-1 and J usage is TRBJ2-1; no clear D. The sequences come from PBMCs, collected 15 days after the yellow fever booster vaccination. The CDR3 spells CATRGGLNNEQFF. The CDR3 coding sequence is TGTGCCACCAGGGGTGGGCTGAACAATGAGCAGTTCTTC.